In this sample, the clone carrying this T cell receptor beta chain turned up once. What it binds is unknown. cDNA reverse transcribed from extracted RNA served as the sequencing template. Assay used: immunoSEQ multiplex PCR; TCRdb lists only in-frame clones, some missing. The profile shows roughly 110,000 clones, less than 75% of them singletons. This entry belongs to a study of CD8+ T cells in alopecia areata. Study-level points and caveats: Normal skin's resident alphabeta T cells are also sequenced in scalp samples.

This CDR3 spans 18 amino acids. The germline V gene has CDR1 GTSNPN and CDR2 SVGIG (reference sequence). Trimming stripped 0 bases from V and 0 bases from J, with 20 bases between. Treatment of the sample: oral pan-JAK inhibitor, 5-10 mg twice daily. Those with alopecia areata gave lesional scalp punch biopsies and peripheral blood. This TCR was recovered from a human donor with alopecia areata. This chain connects TRBV30 to TRBJ1-1, with D possibly matching TRBD1 (5 bases). The sequences come from CD8+ T cells sorted from blood, collected at week 24, from a patient treated with tofacitinib. The CDR3 bases are TGTGCCTGGAGTGTAGGGGTAGATGGGACGGCGCTGAACACTGAAGCTTTCTTT. This codes for CAWSVGVDGTALNTEAFF.